These 26 T cell receptor beta chains were sequenced from one sample in a study of T cells expressing NK-cell markers. TCRdb re-called the 5' RACE reads, yielding one record per CDR3 amino acid sequence without DNA. The sample has around 180,000 distinct CDR3 sequences, and its top ten clones hold roughly a fifth. The sequencing input was blood T cells: a sorted CD56 or NKG2C T cell subset, CD4+ or CD8+ T cells, or bulk PBMC T cells (not recorded which). These receptors originate from a man between 18 and 69 years old in good health.

This CDR3 reads CASSPGPGTIVPEQFF. J is TRBJ2-1 and V is TRBV11-2; with no DNA, the TCRdb D assignment of TRBD2 cannot be verified. Germline CDR1 and CDR2: SGHAT and FQNNGV. The CDR3 runs 16 residues.

The chain recombines TRBV3-1 with TRBJ2-3; as DNA is missing, the TRBD1 call by TCRdb cannot be tested. This CDR3 comprises 15 residues. The germline CDR1 and CDR2 sequences are LGHDT and YNNKEL (reference sequence). This chain's CDR3 is CASSQGDSSTDTQYF.

The gene calls are TRBV13 and TRBJ2-1; TCRdb indicates TRBD1, and absent DNA this call remains unverified. CDR3 length: 12 amino acids. Per germline, CDR1 PRHDT and CDR2 FYEKMQ (reference sequence). CDR3 protein: CASGGGYNEQFF.

This sequence joins TRBV24-1 and TRBJ2-1; the D gene TCRdb calls, TRBD1, cannot be checked with no DNA. The CDR3 totals 13 residues. The germline CDR1 and CDR2 sequences are KGHDR and SFDVKD. The CDR3 protein is CATGTGLYNEQFF.

V gene TRBV12-3 or TRBV12-4 combines with J gene TRBJ1-5; the TCRdb D gene call, TRBD1, has no DNA to confirm it. CDR3 length equals 13 residues. CDR3 amino acids: CASSPQGAVPQHF.

V is TRBV12-3 or TRBV12-4 and J is TRBJ2-5; the D gene TCRdb calls, TRBD1, cannot be checked with no DNA. This CDR3 comprises 14 residues. The CDR3 loop reads CASNEGGHQETQYF.

This chain joins TRBV7-9 and TRBJ1-1; there is no DNA to check the TCRdb D call of TRBD1. The germline V gene encodes CDR1 SEHNR and CDR2 FQNEAQ (reference sequence). The CDR3 is 14 amino acids. The CDR3 loop is CASSFGGLNTEAFF.

The rearrangement uses TRBV7-8 and TRBJ2-5; the TRBD1 assignment by TCRdb is unverifiable without DNA. The germline gives CDR1 SGHVS, CDR2 FQNEAQ. This CDR3 has 15 amino acids. This CDR3 is CASSSYGQGQETQYF. Combining the CDR3 with reference TRBV7-8 and TRBJ2-5 gives the whole variable domain GAGVSQSPRYKVAKRGQDVALRCDPISGHVSLFWYQQALGQGPEFLTYFQNEAQLDKSGLPSDRFFAERPEGSVSTLKIQRTQQEDSAVYLCASSSYGQGQETQYFGPGTRLLVL.

The chain links TRBV25-1 to TRBJ1-6. Germline loops: CDR1 MGHDK, CDR2 SYGVNS. This CDR3 is built from 14 residues. This CDR3 reads CASSESGANSPLHF.

J is TRBJ2-3 and V is TRBV10-3; with no DNA, the TCRdb D assignment of TRBD1 cannot be verified. From germline, CDR1 is ENHRY and CDR2 SYGVKD. The CDR3 contains 16 residues. The CDR3 loop is CAISESDRDDADTQYF.

The rearrangement joins TRBV5-1 to TRBJ1-2; the D gene TCRdb calls, TRBD1, cannot be checked with no DNA. Per germline, CDR1 SGHRS and CDR2 YFSETQ. The CDR3 is 15 amino acids. CDR3 sequence reads: CASSLGGQANYGYTF.

The rearrangement links TRBV20-1 to TRBJ2-7. Germline V gene lookup returns CDR1 DFQATT and CDR2 SNEGSKA (reference sequence). The CDR3 length is 14 residues. The CDR3 protein is CSARQTDDTYEQYF.

This rearrangement joins TRBV9 to TRBJ2-1. Looked up from germline, CDR1 is SGDLS and CDR2 is YYNGEE. There are 13 residues in the CDR3. The CDR3 is CASSVKGYNEQFF. The full variable domain, with the rest looked up from reference TRBV9 and TRBJ2-1, is DSGVTQTPKHLITATGQRVTLRCSPRSGDLSVYWYQQSLDQGLQFLIQYYNGEERAKGNILERFSAQQFPDLHSELNLSSLELGDSALYFCASSVKGYNEQFFGPGTRLTVL.

V and J are TRBV20-1 and TRBJ1-2; TCRdb indicates TRBD1, and absent DNA this call remains unverified. The CDR3 extends over 16 amino acids. Germline CDR1 is DFQATT and CDR2 is SNEGSKA (reference sequence). The CDR3 protein is CSARDKWDRDRYGYTF.

The gene calls are TRBV28 and TRBJ2-3. Germline V gene lookup returns CDR1 MDHEN and CDR2 SYDVKM. The CDR3 is 13 residues long. The CDR3 region is CASSLLTTDTQYF.

This rearrangement joins TRBV2 to TRBJ2-1; lacking DNA, the TRBD1 call made by TCRdb goes unchecked. The CDR3 contains 15 residues. The V gene's germline CDR1 is SNHLY and CDR2 FYNNEI. The CDR3 spells CASEKSQDGGNEQFF.

The CDR3 reads CASSALRAQGEQFF. This sequence joins TRBV5-1 and TRBJ2-1; there is no DNA to check the TCRdb D call of TRBD2. Germline loops: CDR1 SGHRS, CDR2 YFSETQ. This CDR3 is built from 14 residues.

This chain joins TRBV15 and TRBJ2-1; TCRdb calls TRBD2, which cannot be checked without DNA. Per germline, CDR1 LNHNV and CDR2 YYDKDF (reference sequence). CDR3 length: 16 residues. The CDR3 loop is CATSRLGRAISDEQFF.

The J gene is TRBJ2-7, the V gene TRBV30; TCRdb returns TRBD2, unconfirmable since there is no DNA. The CDR3 sequence is 13 residues long. Germline CDR1 is GTSNPN and CDR2 is SVGIG (reference sequence). The CDR3 loop reads CAWSVRVDHEQYF.

CDR3 residues: CASSQWTGLSYEQFF. The chain links TRBV3-1 to TRBJ2-1; no DNA is available, so the TRBD1 call from TCRdb remains unchecked. Germline lookup yields CDR1 LGHDT and CDR2 YNNKEL (reference sequence). The CDR3 covers 15 residues.

J is TRBJ2-7 and V is TRBV27; TCRdb's D call of TRBD2 is untestable without DNA. The V gene's germline CDR1 is MNHEY and CDR2 SMNVEV (reference sequence). This CDR3 is built from 19 residues. CDR3 residues: CASSLSATPGPSGGIGQYF.

The chain combines TRBV27 with TRBJ2-5; TCRdb returns TRBD2, unconfirmable since there is no DNA. This CDR3 region has 15 residues. Germline V gene sequence: CDR1 MNHEY, CDR2 SMNVEV (reference sequence). The CDR3 here is CASSTRRRGEETQYF.

The chain couples TRBV11-1 to TRBJ2-1. CDR1 is SGHAT, CDR2 FQDESV, per germline (reference sequence). The length of the CDR3 is 16 residues. This CDR3 is CASSLLKTAEYNEQFF.

The rearrangement uses TRBV23-1 and TRBJ2-6; TCRdb's D call, TRBD1, is unchecked because there is no DNA. TRBV23-1 is sorted into the ORF group, with uncertain function. This CDR3 is built from 16 residues. CDR3 region: CASSRYAGSGANVLTF.

The V and J genes are TRBV11-2 and TRBJ2-3; the D call from TCRdb, TRBD1, cannot be confirmed without DNA. The CDR3 runs to 16 residues. Looked up from germline, CDR1 is SGHAT and CDR2 is FQNNGV. CDR3: CASSLGTHPSTDTQYF. The whole variable domain, remainder taken from reference TRBV11-2 and TRBJ2-3, is EAGVAQSPRYKIIEKRQSVAFWCNPISGHATLYWYQQILGQGPKLLIQFQNNGVVDDSQLPKDRFSAERLKGVDSTLKIQPAKLEDSAVYLCASSLGTHPSTDTQYFGPGTRLTVL.

V gene TRBV4-1 combines with J gene TRBJ2-1. This CDR3 is 16 amino acids long. Germline CDR1 and CDR2: MGHRA and YSYEKL. The chain's CDR3 is CASSQTSGGVYNEQFF.